This T cell receptor beta chain was identified during a study of blood T cells in healthy people across ages. Whole-study results and caveats: Researchers said unsorted PBMCs prevented a conclusive naive versus antigen-experienced comparison.

As concerns this clonotype: Its antigen is undetermined.

The second PCR ran about 6 to 12 cycles with a sample-barcoded 5' primer and J-beta primers. Each cDNA molecule, via a template-switch adaptor with 12 random nucleotides, was tagged. One entry per CDR3 protein, called by TCRdb with MiXCR from the 5' RACE reads. The table has around 1,500,000 distinct CDR3 sequences, 28% seen once. V lost 6 bases and J 7 bases, leaving 20 bases between the germline ends. Germline values: CDR1 SGHRS, CDR2 YFSETQ. This CDR3 spans 15 amino acids. The rearrangement joins TRBV5-1 to TRBJ2-1; D possibly uses TRBD1 or TRBD2 (6 bases each). The sample was blood. This clonotype was obtained from a woman aged 30 to 39 in good health. Written as DNA, the CDR3 is TGCGCCAGCACCGGGGGCGGGACGCTTCCAAATGAGCAGTTCTTC. Protein: CASTGGGTLPNEQFF. Drawing the rest from reference TRBV5-1 and TRBJ2-1, the complete variable domain is KAGVTQTPRYLIKTRGQQVTLSCSPISGHRSVSWYQQTPGQGLQFLFEYFSETQRNKGNFPGRFSGRQFSNSRSEMNVSTLELGDSALYLCASTGGGTLPNEQFFGPGTRLTVL.